The 13 T cell receptor beta chains in this list originate from one sample, sequenced in a study of T cell clonality in common variable immunodeficiency. Whole-study results and caveats: Reportedly, TCR beta sequences from common variable immunodeficiency showed fewer deletions and N-nucleotide insertions.

Libraries were prepared by immunoSEQ multiplex PCR; TCRdb keeps only in-frame clonotypes and omits some of them. Recorded here are about 20,000 clones, none singletons. Antigens for these TCRs are unknown. Sequenced input: peripheral blood mononuclear cells. The receptors originated from a human donor with common variable immunodeficiency.

This clone was seen a handful of times. The CDR3 end is not reached by the read, which stops 3 residues before it; the germline J gene fills it in. The chain combines TRBV7-9 with TRBJ2-2, with a weak D call TRBD1 (5 bases). V lost 5 bases to trimming and J lost 0 bases, with 7 bases between them. The CDR3 covers 14 residues. Germline lookup yields CDR1 SEHNR and CDR2 FQNEAQ (reference sequence). Partial CDR3 DNA: TGTGCCAGCAGCGTACAGGCGAACACCGGGGAG. Translated, it gives CASSVQANTGE. The full CDR3 protein reads CASSVQANTGELFF.

This clone was picked up a small number of times. The read finishes 3 residues shy of the CDR3 end, and the germline J gene is used to complete it. The J gene is TRBJ2-5, the V gene TRBV19; D is possibly TRBD1 (5 bases). V dropped 3 bases and J dropped 4 bases, with 9 bases sitting between them. Germline-derived CDR1 and CDR2 are LNHDA and SQIVND (reference sequence). The CDR3 extends over 13 amino acids. The covered CDR3 bases are TGTGCCAGTAGTATTAACAGGAGAGAGACC. This codes for CASSINRRET. The complete CDR3 reads CASSINRRETQYF.

This clone showed up just a few times. The observed sequence ends 3 residues before the CDR3 terminus, with the missing tail filled in from the germline J gene. This chain uses TRBV5-1 with TRBJ2-5; 7 bases match TRBD1. J lost 4 bases, V lost 4 bases, and 10 bases had no gene match. Germline V gene sequence: CDR1 SGHRS, CDR2 YFSETQ. The CDR3 totals 15 residues. The CDR3 bases that were read are TGCGCCAGCAGCCTCGGGACAGTTTGGGGAGAGACC. Amino acids: CASSLGTVWGET. The entire CDR3 is CASSLGTVWGETQYF.

This clone was detected only a few times. The junction differs from germline at one of its ends, possibly a read error. The read falls 3 residues short of the CDR3 end, and the missing part is taken from the germline J gene. This chain connects TRBV7-7 to TRBJ2-1, with D perhaps TRBD1 (6 bases). CDR1 is SSHAT, CDR2 FNYEAQ, per germline (reference sequence). The length of the CDR3 is 14 residues. The CDR3: CASSLVPGDNEQFF. Partial CDR3 DNA: TGTGCTAGCAGCTTAGTCCCAGGGGACAATGAG.

This clone occurred a few times. The DNA ends 3 residues before the CDR3 does, and the rest of the CDR3 is filled in from the germline J gene. The chain has TRBV7-2 and TRBJ2-7, with D possibly matching TRBD1 (6 bases). CDR1 is SGHTA, CDR2 FQGNSA, per germline. This CDR3 contains 14 residues. The V gene lost 5 bases and the J gene lost 1 base, with 12 bases spanning the gap. The CDR3 protein is CASSIEQGSYEQYF. Partial CDR3 DNA: TGTGCCAGCAGCATTGAACAGGGATCCTACGAG.

This clone has more than one count but fewer than ten. The observed sequence ends 3 residues before the CDR3 terminus, with the missing tail filled in from the germline J gene. V gene TRBV6-2 or TRBV6-3 combines with J gene TRBJ1-5; possible D gene TRBD1, 5 bases. Trimming cost V 5 bases and J 5 bases, with 10 bases left between them. CDR1 is MNHEY and CDR2 is SVGEGT in the germline V gene. CDR3 size: 13 residues. Partial CDR3 DNA: TGTGCCAGCAGTGACCAGGGATATCAGCCC. Its translation: CASSDQGYQP. The complete CDR3 reads CASSDQGYQPQHF.

Many counts were recorded for this clone. The CDR3 end is not reached by the read, which stops 3 residues before it; the germline J gene fills it in. The rearrangement links TRBV29-1 to TRBJ2-1; 7 bases fit TRBD2. Trimming removed 4 bases from V and 0 bases from J; junction bases left unmatched: 9. Per the germline V gene, CDR1 is SQVTM and CDR2 is ANQGSEA. The CDR3 sequence is 16 residues long. The sequenced CDR3 bases are TGCAGCGTTGCAAGGGACTATCTAAGCTCCTACAATGAG. It codes for CSVARDYLSSYNE. The full CDR3 reads CSVARDYLSSYNEQFF.

This clone appeared a few times. The CDR3 is cut off 3 residues early in the read; its end comes from the germline J gene. The V and J genes are TRBV18 and TRBJ2-2; 9 bases agree with TRBD1. CDR3 length: 14 amino acids. The trim removed 3 bases at V and 6 bases at J, leaving 2 bases unmatched. Germline V gene lookup returns CDR1 KGHSH and CDR2 LQKENI. The sequenced CDR3 bases are TGTGCCAGCTCACCCAGACAGGGGGCCGGGGAG. It encodes CASSPRQGAGE. The whole CDR3 region reads CASSPRQGAGELFF. Full variable domain (missing parts from reference TRBV18 and TRBJ2-2): NAGVMQNPRHLVRRRGQEARLRCSPMKGHSHVYWYRQLPEEGLKFMVYLQKENIIDESGMPKERFSAEFPKEGPSILRIQQVVRGDSAAYFCASSPRQGAGELFFGEGSRLTVL.

This clone ranks as medium-sized. The covered CDR3 bases are TGTGCCAGCAGCGTAGGTACTGCCTACAATGAG. It translates to CASSVGTAYNE. The complete CDR3 sequence is CASSVGTAYNEQFF. The chain carries TRBV9 and TRBJ2-1, with no clear D. The sequence runs out 3 residues before the end of the CDR3; the remainder is reconstructed from the germline J gene. There are 14 residues in the CDR3. Trimming removed 0 bases from V and 2 bases from J, with 6 bases in between. CDR1 is SGDLS, CDR2 YYNGEE, per germline. The variable domain in full, completed from reference TRBV9 and TRBJ2-1, reads DSGVTQTPKHLITATGQRVTLRCSPRSGDLSVYWYQQSLDQGLQFLIQYYNGEERAKGNILERFSAQQFPDLHSELNLSSLELGDSALYFCASSVGTAYNEQFFGPGTRLTVL.

This clone appeared a few times. The CDR3 goes on 3 residues after the read ends, and that part is filled in from the germline J gene. The rearrangement joins TRBV7-6 to TRBJ2-7; TRBD1 aligns across 8 bases. The CDR3 totals 14 residues. The V gene end was trimmed by 4 bases and the J gene end by 2 bases; junction bases not matched to a gene: 4. Germline values: CDR1 SGHVS, CDR2 FNYEAQ. The CDR3: CASSSAGGPYEQYF. CDR3 DNA (partial): TGTGCCAGCAGCTCAGCAGGGGGCCCCTACGAG.

This clone occurred a few times. The read ends 3 residues shy of where the CDR3 ends; the end is completed using the germline J gene. This chain links TRBV6-2 or TRBV6-3 with TRBJ2-2, with TRBD1 identical over 8 bases. Trimming took 3 bases from V and 2 from J; bases not matched to a gene: 5. This CDR3 spans 16 amino acids. In germline, CDR1 is MNHEY, CDR2 SVGEGT. CDR3 protein: CASSYSTGVNTGELFF. Partial CDR3 DNA: TGTGCCAGCAGTTATTCGACAGGGGTTAACACCGGGGAG.

This clone was counted a few times. The read comes to an end 3 residues before the CDR3 does, leaving the germline J gene to fill in the end. The V and J genes are TRBV18 and TRBJ2-7, with TRBD1 matching 10 bases. V lost 6 bases, J lost 2 bases, and 7 bases stayed unmatched. The CDR3 totals 15 residues. Looked up from germline, CDR1 is KGHSH and CDR2 is LQKENI. CDR3 bases read: TGTGCCAGCTCGGGAACCGGGACAGGGGCCTACGAG. Residues: CASSGTGTGAYE. The complete CDR3 sequence is CASSGTGTGAYEQYF.

As regards this clone: The read gets to within 3 residues of the CDR3 end, and the germline J gene fills in the rest. J is TRBJ1-5 and V is TRBV5-1; 9 bases are a match to TRBD1. V dropped 4 bases and J dropped 4; count of bases not matched to a gene: 6. The germline gives CDR1 SGHRS, CDR2 YFSETQ. The CDR3 runs 15 residues. CDR3 bases read: TGCGCCAGCAGCCGAGGGACAGGGATTAATCAGCCC. It translates to CASSRGTGINQP. The entire CDR3 sequence reads CASSRGTGINQPQHF.